Presented here are 30 T cell receptor beta chains from one specimen sequenced in a study of blood T cell repertoires in COVID-19 (dated by TCRdb to the early 2020s). The library was made by the immunoSEQ multiplex PCR assay. The immuneACCESS repertoire file appears here via TCRdb, limited to in-frame rearrangements. These files lack a portion of the clones; in checked studies, under half of the deficit traces to unresolved V genes, and the cause of the others is not known. The sample includes over 110,000 clones, with over 75% observed a single time. Together, the top ten hold about 1.7% of the sample. The specimen sequenced was peripheral blood. The receptors were gathered from a woman in her forties or fifties with acute or convalescent COVID-19.

The gene calls are TRBV7-3 and TRBJ2-3, with 7 bases fitting TRBD1. Germline CDR1 is SGHTA and CDR2 is FQGTGA. With V trimmed by 4 bases and J by 3 bases, 7 bases remained unmatched. This CDR3 spans 15 amino acids. The CDR3 loop reads CASSSLGQETDTQYF. The CDR3 coding sequence is TGTGCCAGCAGCTCCCTAGGACAGGAAACAGATACGCAGTATTTT.

This clone turned up a few times. The chain employs TRBV7-8 and TRBJ1-5; tentative D call: TRBD1 (5 bases). V lost 6 bases to trimming and J lost 7 bases, with 22 bases between them. Germline loops: CDR1 SGHVS, CDR2 FQNEAQ. The CDR3 has 16 amino acids. This chain's CDR3 is CASSPAGVGRGQPQHF. The DNA of the CDR3 is TGTGCCAGCAGTCCTGCGGGCGTGGGGCGGGGGCAGCCCCAGCATTTT. The whole variable domain, remainder taken from reference TRBV7-8 and TRBJ1-5, is GAGVSQSPRYKVAKRGQDVALRCDPISGHVSLFWYQQALGQGPEFLTYFQNEAQLDKSGLPSDRFFAERPEGSVSTLKIQRTQQEDSAVYLCASSPAGVGRGQPQHFGDGTRLSIL.

The chain carries TRBV5-3 and TRBJ2-7, with 7 bases lining up with TRBD2. TRBV5-3 is an ORF, and what it does is uncertain. Germline trimming cut 0 bases from V and 4 bases from J; bases unmatched to any gene: 10. This CDR3 is built from 16 residues. CDR3 in amino acids: CARSLVGGMGGYEQYF. The CDR3 bases are TGTGCCAGAAGCTTGGTGGGAGGGATGGGGGGATACGAGCAGTACTTC.

This clone was detected only a few times. The chain joins TRBV6-5 to TRBJ1-2; D gene uncertain. Looked up from germline, CDR1 is MNHEY and CDR2 is SVGAGI. The germline V and J ends were trimmed by 3 bases and 3 bases, with 17 bases remaining between them. The CDR3 spans 16 residues. The CDR3 here is CASSYVYGGRDYGYTF. CDR3 nucleotide sequence: TGTGCCAGCAGTTATGTATACGGAGGGCGGGACTATGGCTACACCTTC.

The genes are TRBV12-3 or TRBV12-4 and TRBJ2-1, with a tentative D call TRBD2 (5 bases). The V gene lost 7 bases and the J gene lost 5 bases, with 9 bases spanning the gap. The CDR3 totals 12 residues. CDR3 region: CASTEGHNEQFF. The CDR3 coding sequence is TGTGCCAGCACTGAGGGTCACAATGAGCAGTTCTTC.

In this sample, this clone turned up once. The chain uses TRBV19 and TRBJ2-1; 11 nucleotides align to TRBD2. V lost 6 bases and J lost 4; bases outside the gene matches: 8. CDR1 LNHDA and CDR2 SQIVND come from the germline V gene (reference sequence). The CDR3 spans 16 residues. The CDR3 reads CASSHFPSGRYNEQFF. The CDR3 nucleotides read TGTGCCAGTAGCCATTTCCCTAGCGGGAGGTACAATGAGCAGTTCTTC.

The V call is TRBV13, the J call TRBJ2-7; D is unclear. The V and J ends lost 3 bases and 0 bases respectively, with 9 bases between them. The CDR3 contains 14 residues. Germline CDR1 PRHDT, CDR2 FYEKMQ (reference sequence). The CDR3 nucleotides read TGTGCCAGCAGCTTTTATTCACTCTCCTACGAGCAGTACTTC. It is translated as CASSFYSLSYEQYF.

There are a few counts of this clone. The chain has TRBV2 and TRBJ1-1; 7 positions agree with TRBD1. The CDR3 spans 14 residues. With 6 bases clipped from V and 5 bases from J, the junction kept 9 bases outside the gene matches. CDR1 SNHLY and CDR2 FYNNEI come from the germline V gene. CDR3 sequence reads: CASSVDRASTEAFF. The CDR3 region has the DNA TGTGCCAGCAGCGTAGACAGGGCCTCGACTGAAGCTTTCTTT. Full variable domain (outside the CDR3, taken from reference TRBV2 and TRBJ1-1): EPEVTQTPSHQVTQMGQEVILRCVPISNHLYFYWYRQILGQKVEFLVSFYNNEISEKSEIFDDQFSVERPDGSNFTLKIRSTKLEDSAMYFCASSVDRASTEAFFGQGTRLTVV.

The chain has TRBV6-1 and TRBJ2-2, with TRBD2 matching over 9 bases. The CDR3 contains 15 residues. The V gene end was trimmed by 2 bases and the J gene end by 5 bases; junction bases not matched to a gene: 3. Germline CDR1 MNHNS, CDR2 SASEGT. CDR3 coding DNA: TGTGCCAGCAGTGAATATAGCGGGAGAACCGGGGAGCTGTTTTTT. This sequence encodes CASSEYSGRTGELFF.

J is TRBJ2-1 and V is TRBV5-1, with 9 bases aligning to TRBD2. Germline CDR1 and CDR2: SGHRS and YFSETQ. CDR3 length: 16 amino acids. Unmatched junction bases numbered 9, after V lost 0 bases and J lost 8 bases. The CDR3 DNA reads as TGCGCCAGCAGCTTGGCGGTTAGCGGGAGTGTCGATGAGCAGTTCTTC. It specifies CASSLAVSGSVDEQFF.

The rearrangement links TRBV7-9 to TRBJ1-2, with a possible D match to TRBD1 (5 bases). CDR1 is SEHNR, CDR2 FQNEAQ, per germline (reference sequence). CDR3 size: 14 residues. Trimming pared 1 base from V and 4 bases from J, leaving 10 bases between. The CDR3 loop reads CASSLEGVGYGYTF. CDR3 bases: TGTGCCAGCAGCTTAGAAGGGGTTGGCTATGGCTACACCTTC.

This clone was counted a few times. The chain combines TRBV6-2 or TRBV6-3 with TRBJ1-2; D uncertain. The CDR3 runs to 14 residues. V was trimmed by 5 bases and J by 8 bases, leaving 18 bases between them. Per germline, CDR1 MNHEY and CDR2 SVGEGT. DNA of the CDR3: TGTGCCAGCAGTCTACTCACAGCCTCGAGAGGCTACACCTTC. This encodes CASSLLTASRGYTF.

V usage is TRBV19 and J usage is TRBJ1-2; D is unresolved. The V end lost 3 bases, the J end lost 10 bases, and 21 bases lay between the germline ends. The CDR3 covers 15 residues. CDR1 and CDR2 (germline): LNHDA, SQIVND (reference sequence). The CDR3 DNA reads TGTGCCAGTAGTATTAATCCTGGCGGAATTATCTCCTACACCTTC. Its translation is CASSINPGGIISYTF.

The chain is built from TRBV19 and TRBJ2-5; 7 bases are shared with TRBD2. With 3 bases clipped from V and 1 base from J, the junction kept 8 bases outside the gene matches. Looked up from germline, CDR1 is LNHDA and CDR2 is SQIVND (reference sequence). The CDR3 runs to 16 residues. The CDR3 loop is CASSMGGRSRQETQYF. The CDR3 DNA is TGTGCCAGTAGTATGGGGGGGAGGAGCCGCCAAGAGACCCAGTACTTC.

This chain connects TRBV2 to TRBJ2-2; TRBD2 matches 10 bases. This CDR3 has 14 amino acids. With 4 bases clipped from V and 4 bases from J, the junction kept 0 bases outside the gene matches. Germline-derived CDR1 and CDR2 are SNHLY and FYNNEI. This chain's CDR3 is CASSGLAGTGELFF. The CDR3 DNA is TGTGCCAGCAGTGGACTAGCGGGCACCGGGGAGCTGTTTTTT.

The gene calls are TRBV9 and TRBJ2-3; 9 positions agree with TRBD2. CDR1 is SGDLS and CDR2 is YYNGEE in the germline V gene. Trimming took 0 bases from V and 4 from J; bases not matched to a gene: 6. The CDR3 length is 16 residues. CDR3 sequence reads: CASSVEAGGRADTQYF. The CDR3 bases are TGTGCCAGCAGCGTAGAAGCGGGGGGAAGGGCAGATACGCAGTATTTT.

V usage is TRBV6-5 and J usage is TRBJ2-7, with D possibly being TRBD2 (6 bases). Germline assignment: CDR1 MNHEY and CDR2 SVGAGI. V shed 0 bases and J shed 3 bases, with 15 bases lying between them. There are 16 residues in the CDR3. This chain's CDR3 is CASSYSFTGGDYEQYF. The CDR3, as DNA: TGTGCCAGCAGTTACTCCTTTACAGGAGGGGACTACGAGCAGTACTTC.

V and J are TRBV9 and TRBJ1-6; D possibly corresponds to TRBD1 (5 bases). V was pared by 0 bases and J by 4 bases, with 11 bases between. CDR1 SGDLS and CDR2 YYNGEE come from the germline V gene. The CDR3 has 16 residues. In DNA form, the CDR3 reads TGTGCCAGCAGCGTAGATCCAGGGCCGTATAATTCACCCCTCCACTTT. Its protein product is CASSVDPGPYNSPLHF.

The V and J genes are TRBV5-1 and TRBJ2-2; 8 bases agree with TRBD1. Trimming cost V 4 bases and J 4 bases; bases outside gene matches: 9. CDR3 size: 16 residues. Germline V lookup: CDR1 SGHRS, CDR2 YFSETQ. The CDR3 region is CASSERDRTFTGELFF. DNA of the CDR3: TGCGCCAGCAGCGAACGGGACAGGACCTTCACCGGGGAGCTGTTTTTT.

J is TRBJ2-3 and V is TRBV7-2; a weak D match, TRBD1 (5 bases). V lost 4 bases to trimming and J lost 6 bases, with 11 bases between them. Germline CDR1 and CDR2: SGHTA and FQGNSA. The CDR3 totals 13 residues. Here the CDR3 reads CASSSYRMDTQYF. The DNA for the CDR3 is TGTGCCAGCAGCTCCTACAGGATGGATACGCAGTATTTT. Drawing the rest from reference TRBV7-2 and TRBJ2-3, the complete variable domain is GAGVSQSPSNKVTEKGKDVELRCDPISGHTALYWYRQSLGQGLEFLIYFQGNSAPDKSGLPSDRFSAERTGGSVSTLTIQRTQQEDSAVYLCASSSYRMDTQYFGPGTRLTVL.

The table lists this clone with a count of one. V usage is TRBV7-8 and J usage is TRBJ2-1; TRBD1 matches at 7 bases. CDR1 SGHVS and CDR2 FQNEAQ come from the germline V gene. V lost 5 bases and J lost 6; bases outside the gene matches: 13. There are 16 residues in the CDR3. CDR3 in amino acids: CASSLSGTVESNEQFF. Written as DNA, the CDR3 is TGTGCCAGCAGCCTATCCGGGACAGTTGAGTCCAATGAGCAGTTCTTC. The full variable domain, rest sourced from reference TRBV7-8 and TRBJ2-1, is GAGVSQSPRYKVAKRGQDVALRCDPISGHVSLFWYQQALGQGPEFLTYFQNEAQLDKSGLPSDRFFAERPEGSVSTLKIQRTQQEDSAVYLCASSLSGTVESNEQFFGPGTRLTVL.

Only one count was recorded for this clone. V is TRBV4-1 and J is TRBJ2-5, with 14 bases fitting TRBD2. V lost 2 bases, J lost 2 bases, and 7 bases stayed unmatched. Germline assignment: CDR1 MGHRA and CDR2 YSYEKL. CDR3 length equals 18 residues. The CDR3 spells CASSQFGLAGGEQETQYF. In DNA, the CDR3 is TGCGCCAGCAGCCAATTCGGACTAGCGGGGGGTGAACAAGAGACCCAGTACTTC.

This rearrangement joins TRBV6-5 to TRBJ2-7; TRBD2 matches at 10 bases. CDR1 and CDR2 (germline): MNHEY, SVGAGI. The CDR3 is 15 amino acids. V lost 0 bases to trimming and J lost 3 bases; unmatched junction nucleotides: 2. The CDR3 region is CASSYSLAGSYEQYF. In DNA, the CDR3 is TGTGCCAGCAGTTACTCACTAGCGGGAAGCTACGAGCAGTACTTC.

This clone showed up just once. V is TRBV19 and J is TRBJ2-7; the match to TRBD1 covers 10 bases. The V segment lost 5 bases and the J segment 6 bases; nucleotides outside the gene matches: 7. The length of the CDR3 is 14 residues. Germline lookup yields CDR1 LNHDA and CDR2 SQIVND (reference sequence). CDR3 residues: CASSHRDRGAEQYF. Written as DNA, the CDR3 is TGTGCCAGTAGTCACCGGGACAGGGGTGCCGAGCAGTACTTC.

This chain connects TRBV5-4 to TRBJ1-5, with D hard to call. Germline V gene sequence: CDR1 SGHNT, CDR2 YYREEE (reference sequence). This CDR3 region has 15 residues. The V end lost 2 bases, the J end lost 0 bases, and 9 bases lay between the germline ends. The CDR3 bases are TGTGCCAGCAGCTTAGGCGGGGATAGCAATCAGCCCCAGCATTTT. The encoded protein is CASSLGGDSNQPQHF.

This chain joins TRBV5-6 and TRBJ1-5; TRBD1 agrees at 8 bases. V lost 4 bases to trimming and J lost 0 bases; unmatched junction nucleotides: 6. The CDR3 sequence is 16 residues long. Germline values: CDR1 SGHDT, CDR2 YYEEEE. The CDR3 nucleotides are TGTGCCAGCAGCCGACAGGGGATCTATAGCAATCAGCCCCAGCATTTT. It is translated as CASSRQGIYSNQPQHF.

The DNA for the CDR3 is TGTGCCAGCAGCTCTAGGGACAAGTTGCCGGGGTCCCAACCCGGGGAGCTGTTTTTT. Translating gives CASSSRDKLPGSQPGELFF. The chain couples TRBV13 to TRBJ2-2, with D perhaps matching TRBD1 (6 bases). The CDR3 has 19 amino acids. Germline loops: CDR1 PRHDT, CDR2 FYEKMQ (reference sequence). The germline V and J ends were trimmed by 4 bases and 6 bases, with 27 bases remaining between them.

V usage is TRBV19 and J usage is TRBJ2-7, with D possibly being TRBD2 (6 bases). V was clipped by 6 bases and J by 4 bases, with 16 bases between them. This CDR3 spans 14 amino acids. The V gene's germline CDR1 is LNHDA and CDR2 SQIVND (reference sequence). This chain's CDR3 is CASRFGAGGYEQYF. CDR3 DNA: TGTGCCAGTAGATTCGGTGCCGGGGGATACGAGCAGTACTTC.

The chain carries TRBV25-1 and TRBJ1-1; D uncertain. V lost 5 bases, J lost 4 bases, and 8 bases lay in between. Germline CDR1 MGHDK, CDR2 SYGVNS. CDR3 length: 12 amino acids. This CDR3 is CASSNFRTEAFF. The CDR3 bases are TGTGCCAGCAGTAATTTTCGCACTGAAGCTTTCTTT.

The rearrangement links TRBV12-3 or TRBV12-4 to TRBJ2-5; possibly TRBD1 for D (6 bases). V lost 6 bases and J 5 bases, leaving 13 bases between the germline ends. The CDR3 runs 13 residues. The CDR3 coding sequence is TGTGCCAGCAGAGCACAGGGCGGCGAGACCCAGTACTTC. Protein product: CASRAQGGETQYF.